The source of this TCR beta chain is a study of control samples from healthy donors and cancer patients (dated by TCRdb to 2018 to 2020). The library was made by the immunoSEQ multiplex PCR assay. The table was pulled from immuneACCESS by TCRdb, which kept in-frame rearrangements only. Such tables lose some clones; where checked, under half of the loss comes from unresolved V genes, and the rest has no known cause. The sample profile shows roughly 83,000 clones; 82% of them were found once. The top ten clonotypes cover over 7.5% of the sample. About this clone itself: No antigen is known for it. No per-base quality is available; no much larger clone lies one base away.

The germline V gene gives CDR1 as SGHTA and CDR2 as FQGNSA. The CDR3 goes from the cysteine to the phenylalanine over 15 residues. Only the CDR3 region is kept as DNA, spanning 45 bases read in frame from base 1. Trimming accounts for 5 bases at V and 6 bases at J, while the number of junction bases matched to no gene is 8. The TCR was taken from a woman aged 55-70 years in good health. The chain uses TRBV7-2 and TRBJ2-1; the junction holds 9 bases that match TRBD2. The source material was blood. The nucleotide sequence is given as TGTGCCAGCAGCGGAAGGGGACTAGCTGGCAATGAGCAGTTCTTC. It translates to CASSGRGLAGNEQFF. Reference TRBV7-2 and TRBJ2-1 proteins supply the regions before and after the CDR3; the full variable domain is: GAGVSQSPSNKVTEKGKDVELRCDPISGHTALYWYRQSLGQGLEFLIYFQGNSAPDKSGLPSDRFSAERTGGSVSTLTIQRTQQEDSAVYLCASSGRGLAGNEQFFGPGTRLTVL.